A selection of T cell receptor beta chains follows, all from one sample in a study of blood T cell repertoires in COVID-19. TCRdb's table, derived via immunoSEQ multiplex PCR, lists solely in-frame clones and lacks some. The data hold a few hundred thousand clones, with 82% observed a single time. Sequenced material: peripheral blood. The receptors here all came from a woman of 80 years or more with COVID-19, enrolled during active disease. Both conserved end residues are part of each CDR3. D genes are given only for firm matches. Clone size is shown for a subset of rows, as once, few, many or a class of expanded clone.

TRBD1	few	15	TRBV3-1/TRBV3-2	TRBJ2-7	TGTGCCAGCAGCCAAGGGGGGACAGGGTCCTACGAGCAGTACTTC	CASSQGGTGSYEQYF
-	-	13	TRBV29-1	TRBJ1-4	TGCAGCGTTGTCATACAGGGCGGGGAAAAACTGTTTTTT	CSVVIQGGEKLFF
TRBD1	-	14	TRBV6-5	TRBJ2-7	TGTGCCAGCAGACCCCCGGGACAGAACTACGAGCAGTACTTC	CASRPPGQNYEQYF
-	few	13	TRBV5-1	TRBJ1-1	TGCGCCAGCAGCTTGGGTAGGAACACTGAAGCTTTCTTT	CASSLGRNTEAFF
TRBD1	-	15	TRBV5-1	TRBJ2-2	TGCGCCAGCAGTTTAATCACAGGGGGAACCGGGGAGCTGTTTTTT	CASSLITGGTGELFF
-	few	13	TRBV29-1	TRBJ2-3	TGCAGCGTTGAAATCACTAGCACAGATACGCAGTATTTT	CSVEITSTDTQYF
TRBD2	-	16	TRBV7-2	TRBJ2-7	TGTGCCAGCAGCCTAGGGAGCGGGAGAAGCTCCTACGAGCAGTACTTC	CASSLGSGRSSYEQYF
TRBD2	few	15	TRBV5-1	TRBJ2-1	TGCGCCAGCAGCGGGCTAGCGGGAGGGTACAATGAGCAGTTCTTC	CASSGLAGGYNEQFF
TRBD2	few	14	TRBV29-1	TRBJ2-7	TGCAGCGTTGGAGCAGGCGGGAGGGGGAACGAGCAGTACTTC	CSVGAGGRGNEQYF
TRBD2	-	17	TRBV19	TRBJ2-5	TGTGCCAGTAGTATAGGCCGTAGCGGGAGGGCCGGGGAGACCCAGTACTTC	CASSIGRSGRAGETQYF
TRBD2	-	16	TRBV3-1/TRBV3-2	TRBJ2-4	TGTGCCAGCAGCCCCTCTCTAGCGGGGGGGGGAAACATTCAGTACTTC	CASSPSLAGGGNIQYF
-	-	15	TRBV7-9	TRBJ2-3	TGTGCCAGCAGCTTGGACTCTCGCCCACCAGATACGCAGTATTTT	CASSLDSRPPDTQYF
TRBD1	once	14	TRBV2	TRBJ2-7	TGTGCCAGCAGTGAAGCGACAGGGGCCTACGAGCAGTACTTC	CASSEATGAYEQYF
-	-	13	TRBV7-3	TRBJ1-1	-	CASSVGTGTLSFF
-	-	16	TRBV5-1	TRBJ2-4	TGCGCCAGCAGCTTGGCCGGGGGATCGGCCAAAAACATTCAGTACTTC	CASSLAGGSAKNIQYF
-	-	13	TRBV5-6	TRBJ1-1	TGTGCCAGCAGCTTGACAGGGTATATAGAAGCTTTCTTT	CASSLTGYIEAFF
-	-	12	TRBV11-2	TRBJ1-4	TGTGCCAGCAGCCCGGGAGGTGAAAAACTGTTTTTT	CASSPGGEKLFF
TRBD1	-	15	TRBV25-1	TRBJ2-7	TGTGCCAGCAGTAGACTGGGACAGGGGGCGGGCGAGCAGTACTTC	CASSRLGQGAGEQYF
-	-	11	TRBV11-2	TRBJ2-5	TGTGCCAGCAGCTTTTCGGAGACCCAGTACTTC	CASSFSETQYF
TRBD2	-	15	TRBV10-1	TRBJ2-3	TGCGCCAGCAGTGATCCCCGGGACTACGCATATACGCAGTATTTT	CASSDPRDYAYTQYF
TRBD1	-	14	TRBV28	TRBJ1-1	TGTGCCAGCAGACTACAAGACAGGGCCACTGAAGCTTTCTTT	CASRLQDRATEAFF
-	-	13	TRBV15	TRBJ2-7	TGTGCCACCTCGCGCCCAGGATCCTACGAGCAGTACTTC	CATSRPGSYEQYF